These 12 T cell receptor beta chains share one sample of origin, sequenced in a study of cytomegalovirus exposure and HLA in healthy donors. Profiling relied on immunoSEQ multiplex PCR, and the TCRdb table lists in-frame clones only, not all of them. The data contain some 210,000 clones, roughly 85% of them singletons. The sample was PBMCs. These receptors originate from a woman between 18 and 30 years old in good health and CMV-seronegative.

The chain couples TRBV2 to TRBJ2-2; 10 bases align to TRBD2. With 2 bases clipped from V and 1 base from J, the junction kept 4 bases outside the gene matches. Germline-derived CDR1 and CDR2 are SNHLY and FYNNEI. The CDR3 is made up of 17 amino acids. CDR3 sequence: CASSELRTSGNTGELFF. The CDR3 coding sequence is TGTGCCAGCAGTGAACTGCGGACTAGCGGGAACACCGGGGAGCTGTTTTTT.

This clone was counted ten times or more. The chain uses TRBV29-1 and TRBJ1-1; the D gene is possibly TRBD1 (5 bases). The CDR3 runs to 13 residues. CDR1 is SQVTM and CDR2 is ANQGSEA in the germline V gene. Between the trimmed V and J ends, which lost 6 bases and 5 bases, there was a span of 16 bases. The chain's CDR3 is CSVGEGMITEAFF. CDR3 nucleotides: TGCAGCGTGGGGGAGGGAATGATAACTGAAGCTTTCTTT.

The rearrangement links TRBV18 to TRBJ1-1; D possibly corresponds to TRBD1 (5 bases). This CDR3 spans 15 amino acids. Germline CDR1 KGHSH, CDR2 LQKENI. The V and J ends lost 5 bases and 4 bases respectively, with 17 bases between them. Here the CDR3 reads CASSSDPGGGTEAFF. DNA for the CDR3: TGTGCCAGCTCATCCGACCCGGGGGGGGGCACTGAAGCTTTCTTT.

CDR3 region: CASSLEGEKLFF. Here the CDR3 DNA reads TGTGCCAGCAGCTTAGAAGGAGAAAAACTGTTTTTT. J is TRBJ1-4 and V is TRBV7-9, with D unclear. The ends were cut back, 1 base at V and 8 bases at J, with 5 bases in the middle. The CDR3 is 12 amino acids. Germline CDR1 reads SEHNR; CDR2 reads FQNEAQ (reference sequence). The full variable domain, in which reference TRBV7-9 and TRBJ1-4 provide the parts outside the CDR3, is DTGVSQNPRHKITKRGQNVTFRCDPISEHNRLYWYRQTLGQGPEFLTYFQNEAQLEKSRLLSDRFSAERPKGSFSTLEIQRTEQGDSAMYLCASSLEGEKLFFGSGTQLSVL.

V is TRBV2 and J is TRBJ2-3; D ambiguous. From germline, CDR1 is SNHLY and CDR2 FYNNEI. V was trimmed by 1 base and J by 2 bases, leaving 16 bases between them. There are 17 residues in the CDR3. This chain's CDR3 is CASSEEVDGHHTDTQYF. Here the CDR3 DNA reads TGTGCCAGCAGTGAAGAAGTGGATGGCCATCACACAGATACGCAGTATTTT.

CDR3 loop: CASIGGGRQFF. The CDR3, as DNA: TGTGCCAGCATAGGAGGGGGCAGACAGTTCTTC. The chain is built from TRBV2 and TRBJ2-1; possible D gene TRBD1, 7 bases. In germline, CDR1 is SNHLY, CDR2 FYNNEI. The V gene lost 7 bases and the J gene lost 13 bases, with 14 bases spanning the gap. CDR3 length: 11 residues.

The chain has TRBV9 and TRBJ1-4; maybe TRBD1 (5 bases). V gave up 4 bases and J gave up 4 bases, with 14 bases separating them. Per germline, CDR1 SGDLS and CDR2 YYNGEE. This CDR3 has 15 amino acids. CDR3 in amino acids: CASSLRDRLNEKLFF. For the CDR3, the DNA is TGTGCCAGCAGCCTGAGGGACCGACTTAATGAAAAACTGTTTTTT. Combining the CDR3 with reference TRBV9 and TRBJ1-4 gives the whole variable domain DSGVTQTPKHLITATGQRVTLRCSPRSGDLSVYWYQQSLDQGLQFLIQYYNGEERAKGNILERFSAQQFPDLHSELNLSSLELGDSALYFCASSLRDRLNEKLFFGSGTQLSVL.

This chain's CDR3 is CSAGSREQYF. CDR3 DNA: TGCAGTGCGGGTTCGAGGGAGCAGTACTTC. The chain recombines TRBV20-1 with TRBJ2-7; D not resolved. CDR3 size: 10 residues. V lost 6 bases and J 7 bases, leaving 10 bases between the germline ends. Germline loops: CDR1 DFQATT, CDR2 SNEGSKA (reference sequence).

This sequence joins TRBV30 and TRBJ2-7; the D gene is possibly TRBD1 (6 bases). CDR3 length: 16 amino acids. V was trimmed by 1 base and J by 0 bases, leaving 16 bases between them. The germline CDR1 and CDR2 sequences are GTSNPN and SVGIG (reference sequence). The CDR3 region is CAWSERGTSRSYEQYF. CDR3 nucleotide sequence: TGTGCCTGGAGTGAGAGGGGGACAAGTCGCTCCTACGAGCAGTACTTC.

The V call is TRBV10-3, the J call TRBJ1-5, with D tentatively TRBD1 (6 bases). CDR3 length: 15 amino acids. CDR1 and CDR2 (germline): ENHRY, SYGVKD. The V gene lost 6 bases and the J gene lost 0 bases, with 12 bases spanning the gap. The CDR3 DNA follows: TGTGCCATCAGCGAGGACAGTAATAGCAATCAGCCCCAGCATTTT. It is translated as CAISEDSNSNQPQHF.

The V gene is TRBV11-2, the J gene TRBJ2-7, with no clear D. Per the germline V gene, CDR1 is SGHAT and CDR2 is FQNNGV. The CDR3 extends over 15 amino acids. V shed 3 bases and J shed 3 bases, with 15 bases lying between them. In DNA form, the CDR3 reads TGTGCCAGCAGCTTGTTCTCAAGCTCCATCTACGAGCAGTACTTC. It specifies CASSLFSSSIYEQYF.

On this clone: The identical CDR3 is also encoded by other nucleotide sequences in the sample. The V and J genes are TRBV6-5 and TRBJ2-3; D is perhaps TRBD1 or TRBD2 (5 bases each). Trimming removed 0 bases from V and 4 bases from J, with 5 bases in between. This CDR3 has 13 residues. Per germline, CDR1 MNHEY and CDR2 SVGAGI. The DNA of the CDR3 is TGTGCCAGCAGTTACTCGGGGGCAGATACGCAGTATTTT. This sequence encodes CASSYSGADTQYF.